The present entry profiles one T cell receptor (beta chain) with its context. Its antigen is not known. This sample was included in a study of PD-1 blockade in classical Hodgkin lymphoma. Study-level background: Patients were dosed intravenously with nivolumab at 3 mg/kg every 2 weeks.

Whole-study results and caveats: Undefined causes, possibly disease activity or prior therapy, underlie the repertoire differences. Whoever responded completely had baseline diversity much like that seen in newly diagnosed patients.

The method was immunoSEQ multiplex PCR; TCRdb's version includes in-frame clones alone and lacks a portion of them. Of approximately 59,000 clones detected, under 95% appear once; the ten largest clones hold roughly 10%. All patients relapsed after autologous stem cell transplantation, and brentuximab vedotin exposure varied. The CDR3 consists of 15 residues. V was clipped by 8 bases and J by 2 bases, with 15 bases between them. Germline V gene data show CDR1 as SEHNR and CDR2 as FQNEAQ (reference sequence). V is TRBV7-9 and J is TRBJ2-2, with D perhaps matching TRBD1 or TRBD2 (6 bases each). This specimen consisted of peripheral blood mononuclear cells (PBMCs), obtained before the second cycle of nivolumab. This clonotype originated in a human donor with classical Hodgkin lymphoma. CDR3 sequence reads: CASAGGSFNTGELFF. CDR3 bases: TGTGCCAGCGCCGGGGGCTCCTTTAACACCGGGGAGCTGTTTTTT.